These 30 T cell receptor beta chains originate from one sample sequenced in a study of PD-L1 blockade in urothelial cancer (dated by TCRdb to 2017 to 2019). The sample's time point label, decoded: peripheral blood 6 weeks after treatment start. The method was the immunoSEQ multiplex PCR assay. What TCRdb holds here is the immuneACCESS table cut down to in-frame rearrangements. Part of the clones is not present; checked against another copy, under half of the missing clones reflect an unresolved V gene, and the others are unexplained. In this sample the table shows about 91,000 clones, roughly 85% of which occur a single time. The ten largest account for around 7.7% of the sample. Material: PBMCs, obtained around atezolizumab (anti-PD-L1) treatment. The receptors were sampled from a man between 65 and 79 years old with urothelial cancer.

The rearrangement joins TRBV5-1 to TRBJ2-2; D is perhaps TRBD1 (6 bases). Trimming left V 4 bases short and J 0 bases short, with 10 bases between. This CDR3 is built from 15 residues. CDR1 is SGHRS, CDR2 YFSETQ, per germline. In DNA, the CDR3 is TGCGCCAGCAGCGTACAGGGTTCGAACACCGGGGAGCTGTTTTTT. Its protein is CASSVQGSNTGELFF.

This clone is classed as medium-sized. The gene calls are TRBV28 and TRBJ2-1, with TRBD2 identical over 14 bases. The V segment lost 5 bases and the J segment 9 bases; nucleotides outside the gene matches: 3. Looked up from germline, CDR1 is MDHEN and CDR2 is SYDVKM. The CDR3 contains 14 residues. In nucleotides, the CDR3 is TGTGCCAGCAGTCCGGGACTAGCGGGAGTTGAGCAGTTCTTC. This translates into CASSPGLAGVEQFF.

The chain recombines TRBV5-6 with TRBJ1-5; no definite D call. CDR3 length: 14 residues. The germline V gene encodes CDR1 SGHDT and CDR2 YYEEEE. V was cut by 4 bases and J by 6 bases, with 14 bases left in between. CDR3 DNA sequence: TGTGCCAGCAGCCCACTGGGTTCGGGTCAGCCCCAGCATTTT. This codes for CASSPLGSGQPQHF. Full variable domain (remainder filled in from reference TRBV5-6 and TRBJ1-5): DAGVTQSPTHLIKTRGQQVTLRCSPKSGHDTVSWYQQALGQGPQFIFQYYEEEERQRGNFPDRFSGHQFPNYSSELNVNALLLGDSALYLCASSPLGSGQPQHFGDGTRLSIL.

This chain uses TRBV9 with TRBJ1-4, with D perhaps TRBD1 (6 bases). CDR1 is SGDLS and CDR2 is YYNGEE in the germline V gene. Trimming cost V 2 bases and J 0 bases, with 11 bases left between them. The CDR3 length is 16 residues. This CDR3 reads CASSVGTLATNEKLFF. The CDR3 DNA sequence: TGTGCCAGCAGCGTCGGGACACTAGCAACTAATGAAAAACTGTTTTTT.

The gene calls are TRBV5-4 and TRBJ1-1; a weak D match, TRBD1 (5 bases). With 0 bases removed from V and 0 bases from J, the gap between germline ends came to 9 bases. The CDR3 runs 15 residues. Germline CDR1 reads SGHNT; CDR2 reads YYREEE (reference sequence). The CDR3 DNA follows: TGTGCCAGCAGCTTGGGCGGGACGGTGAACACTGAAGCTTTCTTT. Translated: CASSLGGTVNTEAFF.

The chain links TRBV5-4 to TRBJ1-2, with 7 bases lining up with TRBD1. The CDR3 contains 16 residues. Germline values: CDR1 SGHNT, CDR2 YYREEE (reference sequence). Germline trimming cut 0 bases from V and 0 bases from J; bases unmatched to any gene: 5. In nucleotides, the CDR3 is TGTGCCAGCAGCTTGGACCCCGGGACAGCTAACTATGGCTACACCTTC. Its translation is CASSLDPGTANYGYTF.

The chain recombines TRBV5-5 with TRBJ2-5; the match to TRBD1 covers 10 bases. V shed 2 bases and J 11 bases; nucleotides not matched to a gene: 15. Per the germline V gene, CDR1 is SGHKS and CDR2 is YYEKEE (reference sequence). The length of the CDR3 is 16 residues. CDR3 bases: TGTGCCAGCAGCTTCGGGGCGGGACAGGGGCTCGGTGAGCAGTACTTC. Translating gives CASSFGAGQGLGEQYF.

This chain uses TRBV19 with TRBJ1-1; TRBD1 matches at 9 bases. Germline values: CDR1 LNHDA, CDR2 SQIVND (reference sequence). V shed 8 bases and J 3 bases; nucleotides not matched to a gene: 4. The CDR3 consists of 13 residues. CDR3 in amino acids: CASHDRGDTEAFF. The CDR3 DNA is TGTGCCAGTCACGACAGGGGGGACACTGAAGCTTTCTTT.

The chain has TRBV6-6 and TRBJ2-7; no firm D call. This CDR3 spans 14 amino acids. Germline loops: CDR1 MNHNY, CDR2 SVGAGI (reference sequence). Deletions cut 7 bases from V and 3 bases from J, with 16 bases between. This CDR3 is CASNRDGVDYEQYF. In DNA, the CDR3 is TGTGCCAGCAACCGAGACGGAGTCGACTACGAGCAGTACTTC.

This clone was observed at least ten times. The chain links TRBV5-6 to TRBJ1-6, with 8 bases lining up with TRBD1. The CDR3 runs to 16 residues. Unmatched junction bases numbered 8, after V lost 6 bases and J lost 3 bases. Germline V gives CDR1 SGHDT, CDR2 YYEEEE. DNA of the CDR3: TGTGCCAGCACCCCATCGACAGGGGACTATAATTCACCCCTCCACTTT. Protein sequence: CASTPSTGDYNSPLHF.

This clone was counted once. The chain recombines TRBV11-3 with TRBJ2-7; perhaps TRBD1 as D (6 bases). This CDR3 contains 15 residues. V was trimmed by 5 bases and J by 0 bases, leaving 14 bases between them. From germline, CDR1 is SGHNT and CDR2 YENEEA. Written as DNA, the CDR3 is TGTGCCAGCAGCAATTCGGGACACAGCTCCTACGAGCAGTACTTC. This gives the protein CASSNSGHSSYEQYF.

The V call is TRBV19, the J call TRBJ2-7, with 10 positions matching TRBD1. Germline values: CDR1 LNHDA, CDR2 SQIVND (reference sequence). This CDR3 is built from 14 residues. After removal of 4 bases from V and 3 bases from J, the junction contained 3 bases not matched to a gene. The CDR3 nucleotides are TGTGCCAGTAGTAGACAGGGGGCGGACTACGAGCAGTACTTC. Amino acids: CASSRQGADYEQYF.

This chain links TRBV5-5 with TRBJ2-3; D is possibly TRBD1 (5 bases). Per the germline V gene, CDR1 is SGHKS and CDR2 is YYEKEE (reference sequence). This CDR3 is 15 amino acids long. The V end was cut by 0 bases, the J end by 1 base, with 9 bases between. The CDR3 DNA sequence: TGTGCCAGCAGCTTGGTAGTAGGGGGCACAGATACGCAGTATTTT. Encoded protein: CASSLVVGGTDTQYF. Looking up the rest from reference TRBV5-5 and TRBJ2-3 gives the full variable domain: DAGVTQSPTHLIKTRGQQVTLRCSPISGHKSVSWYQQVLGQGPQFIFQYYEKEERGRGNFPDRFSARQFPNYSSELNVNALLLGDSALYLCASSLVVGGTDTQYFGPGTRLTVL.

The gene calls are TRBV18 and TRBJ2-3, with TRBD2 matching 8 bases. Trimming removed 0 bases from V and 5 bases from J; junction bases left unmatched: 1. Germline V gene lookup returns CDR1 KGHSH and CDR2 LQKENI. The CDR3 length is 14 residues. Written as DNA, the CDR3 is TGTGCCAGCTCACCACCTAGCGGGAAAGATACGCAGTATTTT. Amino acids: CASSPPSGKDTQYF.

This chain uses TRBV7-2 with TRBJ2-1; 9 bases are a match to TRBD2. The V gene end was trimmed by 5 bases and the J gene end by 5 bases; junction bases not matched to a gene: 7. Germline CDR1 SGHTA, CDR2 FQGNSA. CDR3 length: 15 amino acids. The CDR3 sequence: CASSATGLADNEQFF. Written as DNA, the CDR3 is TGTGCCAGCAGCGCCACGGGACTAGCTGACAATGAGCAGTTCTTC.

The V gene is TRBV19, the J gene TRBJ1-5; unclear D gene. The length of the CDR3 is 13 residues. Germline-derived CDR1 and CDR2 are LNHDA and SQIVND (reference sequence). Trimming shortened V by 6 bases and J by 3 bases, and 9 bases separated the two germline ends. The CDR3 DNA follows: TGTGCCAGTAGGGGCGTTTTCAATCAGCCCCAGCATTTT. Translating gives CASRGVFNQPQHF.

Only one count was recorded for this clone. The CDR3 is CASSLNRPGTNTEAFF. CDR3 nucleotide sequence: TGTGCCAGCAGCTTAAACCGCCCCGGGACTAACACTGAAGCTTTCTTT. The chain couples TRBV7-2 to TRBJ1-1; tentative D call: TRBD1 (5 bases). This CDR3 is built from 16 residues. Germline V lookup: CDR1 SGHTA, CDR2 FQGNSA. Trimming removed 2 bases from V and 2 bases from J, with 15 bases in between.

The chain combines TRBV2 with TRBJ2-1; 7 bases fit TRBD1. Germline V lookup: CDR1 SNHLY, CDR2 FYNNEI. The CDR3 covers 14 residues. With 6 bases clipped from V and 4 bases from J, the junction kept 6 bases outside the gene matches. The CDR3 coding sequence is TGTGCCAGCAGAGGACAGGTGATATACAATGAGCAGTTCTTC. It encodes CASRGQVIYNEQFF.

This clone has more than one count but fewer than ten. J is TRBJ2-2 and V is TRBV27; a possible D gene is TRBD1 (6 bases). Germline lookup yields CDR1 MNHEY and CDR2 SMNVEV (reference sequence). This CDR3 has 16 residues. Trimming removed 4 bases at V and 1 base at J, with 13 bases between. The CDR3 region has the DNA TGTGCCAGCAGTTCCCTTCCACAGGGGAACACCGGGGAGCTGTTTTTT. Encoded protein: CASSSLPQGNTGELFF.

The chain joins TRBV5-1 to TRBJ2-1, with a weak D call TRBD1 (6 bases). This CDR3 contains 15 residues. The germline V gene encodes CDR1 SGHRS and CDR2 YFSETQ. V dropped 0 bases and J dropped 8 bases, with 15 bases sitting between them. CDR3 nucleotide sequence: TGCGCCAGCAGCTTGGGGGCAGGGGATGATTATGAGCAGTTCTTC. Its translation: CASSLGAGDDYEQFF.

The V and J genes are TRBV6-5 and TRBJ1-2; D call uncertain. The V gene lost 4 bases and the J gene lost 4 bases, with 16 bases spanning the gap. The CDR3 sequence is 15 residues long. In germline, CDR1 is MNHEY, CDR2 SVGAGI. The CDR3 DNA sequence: TGTGCCAGCAGTTCCATTACAGTAGGTCCCTATGGCTACACCTTC. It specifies CASSSITVGPYGYTF.

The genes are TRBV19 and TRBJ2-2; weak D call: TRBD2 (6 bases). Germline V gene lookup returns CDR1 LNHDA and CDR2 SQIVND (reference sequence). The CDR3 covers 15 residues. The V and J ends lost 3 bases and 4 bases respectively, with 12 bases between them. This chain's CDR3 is CASSMGGTRTGELFF. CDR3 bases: TGTGCCAGTAGTATGGGCGGGACTCGCACCGGGGAGCTGTTTTTT.

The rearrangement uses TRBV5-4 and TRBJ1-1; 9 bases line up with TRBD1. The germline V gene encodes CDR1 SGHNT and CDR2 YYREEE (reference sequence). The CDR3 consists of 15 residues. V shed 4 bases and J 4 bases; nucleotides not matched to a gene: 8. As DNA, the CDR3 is TGTGCCAGCAGCCTTAGAACAGGGGGCTCCACTGAAGCTTTCTTT. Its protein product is CASSLRTGGSTEAFF.

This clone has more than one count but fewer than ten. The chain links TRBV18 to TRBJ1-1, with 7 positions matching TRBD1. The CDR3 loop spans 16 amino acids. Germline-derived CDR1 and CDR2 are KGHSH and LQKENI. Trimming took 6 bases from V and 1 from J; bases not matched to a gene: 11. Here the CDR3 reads CASSSGGGDPNTEAFF. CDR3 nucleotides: TGTGCCAGCTCCTCAGGGGGTGGGGACCCGAACACTGAAGCTTTCTTT.

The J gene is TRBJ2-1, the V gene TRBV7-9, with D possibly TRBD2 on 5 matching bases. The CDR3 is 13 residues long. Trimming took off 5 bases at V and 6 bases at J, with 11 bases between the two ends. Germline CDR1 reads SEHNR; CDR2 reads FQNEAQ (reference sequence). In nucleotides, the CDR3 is TGTGCCAGCAGCACGGGAAGGTCCAATGAGCAGTTCTTC. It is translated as CASSTGRSNEQFF.

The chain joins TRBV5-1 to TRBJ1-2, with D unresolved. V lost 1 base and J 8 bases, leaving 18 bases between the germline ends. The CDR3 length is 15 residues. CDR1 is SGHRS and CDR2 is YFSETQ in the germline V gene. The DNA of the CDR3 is TGCGCCAGCAGCTTGACTCGCCCAGGCTCTGGGGGCTACACCTTC. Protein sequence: CASSLTRPGSGGYTF.

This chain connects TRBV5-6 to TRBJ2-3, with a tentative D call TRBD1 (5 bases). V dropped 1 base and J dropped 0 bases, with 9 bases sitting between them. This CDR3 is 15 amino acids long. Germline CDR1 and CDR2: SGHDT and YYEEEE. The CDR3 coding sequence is TGTGCCAGCAGCTTGTTTGGGGCTAGCACAGATACGCAGTATTTT. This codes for CASSLFGASTDTQYF.

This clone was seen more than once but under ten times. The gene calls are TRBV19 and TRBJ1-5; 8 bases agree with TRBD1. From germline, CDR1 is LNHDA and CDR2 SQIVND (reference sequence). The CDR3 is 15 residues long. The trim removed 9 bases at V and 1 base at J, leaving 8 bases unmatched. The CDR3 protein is CASSRGLSSNQPQHF. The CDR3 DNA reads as TGTGCCAGCTCCAGGGGGCTGTCGAGCAATCAGCCCCAGCATTTT.

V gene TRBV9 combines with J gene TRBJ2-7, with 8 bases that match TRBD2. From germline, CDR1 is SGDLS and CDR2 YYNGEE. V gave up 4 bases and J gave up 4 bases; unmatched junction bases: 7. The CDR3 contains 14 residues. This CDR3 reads CASSPGAGGYEQYF. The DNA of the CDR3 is TGTGCCAGCAGCCCGGGGGCGGGAGGTTACGAGCAGTACTTC.

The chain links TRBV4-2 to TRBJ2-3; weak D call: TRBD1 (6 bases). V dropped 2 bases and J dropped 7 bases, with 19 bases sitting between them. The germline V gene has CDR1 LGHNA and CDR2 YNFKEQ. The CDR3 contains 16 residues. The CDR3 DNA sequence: TGTGCCAGCAGCCAAACGGACGGACAGTCAATTTATACGCAGTATTTT. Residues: CASSQTDGQSIYTQYF.